Included here is one T cell receptor beta chain sequence, with context. From the germline J gene comes the end of the CDR3, since the read stops 3 residues before it. This sample stems from a study of T cells in women clearing cervical HPV infection. Turning to the study itself: Case blood drawn at lesion detection; control blood after infection cleared.

Germline CDR1 and CDR2: SGHTA and FQGNSA. The CDR3 covers 14 residues. The V end lost 10 bases, the J end lost 2 bases, and 17 bases lay between the germline ends. immunoSEQ multiplex PCR used an average of roughly 1,100 ng genomic DNA. Data came from immunoSEQ multiplex PCR; TCRdb stores just in-frame clones and leaves some out. The listing records tens of thousands of clones. The chain recombines TRBV7-2 with TRBJ2-5; a possible D gene is TRBD2 (6 bases). The specimen sequenced was blood buffy coat. This sequence was found in a woman aged 18 to 75 with a cervical HPV16 infection that either progressed to CIN3+ or cleared (not recorded which). Incomplete CDR3 DNA: TGTGCCACCTCGGCCGGGACTGCTCAAGAGACC. Encoded protein: CATSAGTAQET. The complete CDR3 sequence is CATSAGTAQETQYF.